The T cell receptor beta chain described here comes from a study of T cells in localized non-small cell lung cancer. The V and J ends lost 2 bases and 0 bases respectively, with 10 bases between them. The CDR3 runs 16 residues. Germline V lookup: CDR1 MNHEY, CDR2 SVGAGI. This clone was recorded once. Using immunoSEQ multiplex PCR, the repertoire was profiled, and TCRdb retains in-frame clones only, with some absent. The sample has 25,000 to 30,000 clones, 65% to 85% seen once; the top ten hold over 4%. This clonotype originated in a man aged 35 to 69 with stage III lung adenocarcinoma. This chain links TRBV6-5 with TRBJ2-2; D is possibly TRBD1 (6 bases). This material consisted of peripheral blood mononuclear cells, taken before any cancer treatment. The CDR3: CASSYRTVPNTGELFF. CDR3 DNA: TGTGCCAGCAGTTACCGGACAGTTCCGAACACCGGGGAGCTGTTTTTT.